The 22 T cell receptor beta chains reported below all come from one sample, sequenced in a study of blood T cell repertoires in COVID-19. Measured with immunoSEQ multiplex PCR; TCRdb has only the in-frame clones, and not every one. The repertoire includes 20,000 to 25,000 clones, less than 95% of them detected once, and around 2.9% sits in the top ten. The sequencing sample was made of peripheral blood. The source is a man aged 65 to 79 with acute or convalescent COVID-19.

The CDR3 region is CASSQADRGGNTEAFF. As DNA, the CDR3 is TGTGCCAGCTCCCAAGCGGACAGGGGCGGCAACACTGAAGCTTTCTTT. This chain uses TRBV18 with TRBJ1-1, with 9 positions matching TRBD1. The CDR3 totals 16 residues. Germline CDR1 reads KGHSH; CDR2 reads LQKENI. Germline trimming cut 6 bases from V and 2 bases from J; bases unmatched to any gene: 10.

The chain combines TRBV6-5 with TRBJ1-2; D is perhaps TRBD1 (6 bases). Germline loops: CDR1 MNHEY, CDR2 SVGAGI. CDR3 size: 12 residues. Between the trimmed V and J ends, which lost 6 bases and 4 bases, there was a span of 9 bases. This CDR3 reads CASSRQAYGYTF. The CDR3 bases are TGTGCCAGCAGCAGACAGGCCTATGGCTACACCTTC.

V is TRBV7-9 and J is TRBJ1-5; no clear D. The ends were cut back, 0 bases at V and 3 bases at J, with 9 bases in the middle. Germline V CDR1 and CDR2: SEHNR, FQNEAQ (reference sequence). The CDR3 consists of 15 residues. CDR3 sequence (DNA): TGTGCCAGCAGCTTAGCGGGCAGGCTCAATCAGCCCCAGCATTTT. It codes for CASSLAGRLNQPQHF.

This clone was counted a few times. V gene TRBV5-1 combines with J gene TRBJ1-1, with TRBD1 matching 7 bases. The CDR3 covers 12 residues. Germline CDR1 is SGHRS and CDR2 is YFSETQ. V was pared by 2 bases and J by 8 bases, with 3 bases of the junction left unmatched. The CDR3 nucleotides are TGCGCCAGCAGCTTAGAGGACAGGGAAGCTTTCTTT. This encodes CASSLEDREAFF.

The chain couples TRBV6-5 to TRBJ1-5; 9 bases are shared with TRBD1. The CDR3 sequence is 15 residues long. V gave up 7 bases and J gave up 5 bases; unmatched junction bases: 9. Germline assignment: CDR1 MNHEY and CDR2 SVGAGI. The CDR3 DNA follows: TGTGCCAGCACTTTGACCGGGACAGGGTATCAGCCCCAGCATTTT. It yields the protein CASTLTGTGYQPQHF.

The chain uses TRBV28 and TRBJ2-1, with TRBD1 matching 12 bases. V trimming: 5 bases; J trimming: 9 bases; junction bases outside the gene matches: 11. The CDR3 totals 16 residues. Germline V gene lookup returns CDR1 MDHEN and CDR2 SYDVKM. The DNA for the CDR3 is TGTGCCAGCAGTCCTCCGGGACAGGGGGCGTCAGGTGAGCAGTTCTTC. This sequence encodes CASSPPGQGASGEQFF.

This rearrangement joins TRBV6-2 or TRBV6-3 to TRBJ1-1, with D tentatively TRBD1 (5 bases). V shed 0 bases and J shed 4 bases, with 12 bases lying between them. This CDR3 spans 15 amino acids. Germline V CDR1 and CDR2: MNHEY, SVGEGT. For the CDR3, the DNA is TGTGCCAGCAGTTACTCTCTGGGCGGGGGCACTGAAGCTTTCTTT. Residues: CASSYSLGGGTEAFF.

The gene calls are TRBV7-9 and TRBJ2-7; 10 positions agree with TRBD2. V lost 6 bases and J lost 1; bases outside the gene matches: 9. Germline CDR1 and CDR2: SEHNR and FQNEAQ (reference sequence). The CDR3 length is 16 residues. CDR3 sequence reads: CASRLAGVHESYEQYF. CDR3 sequence (DNA): TGTGCCAGCAGGCTAGCGGGAGTTCATGAATCCTACGAGCAGTACTTC. The full variable domain, with the rest looked up from reference TRBV7-9 and TRBJ2-7, is DTGVSQNPRHKITKRGQNVTFRCDPISEHNRLYWYRQTLGQGPEFLTYFQNEAQLEKSRLLSDRFSAERPKGSFSTLEIQRTEQGDSAMYLCASRLAGVHESYEQYFGPGTRLTVT.

CDR3 sequence: CASSTTGRNQPQHF. The CDR3 DNA sequence: TGTGCCAGCAGTACGACAGGGCGGAATCAGCCCCAGCATTTT. The rearrangement joins TRBV27 to TRBJ1-5; 7 positions agree with TRBD1. J lost 4 bases, V lost 5 bases, and 5 bases had no gene match. This CDR3 has 14 amino acids. From germline, CDR1 is MNHEY and CDR2 SMNVEV (reference sequence).

The V gene is TRBV27, the J gene TRBJ2-7, with 14 bases that match TRBD2. This CDR3 contains 15 residues. Germline assignment: CDR1 MNHEY and CDR2 SMNVEV (reference sequence). V was pared by 3 bases and J by 6 bases, with 4 bases of the junction left unmatched. The CDR3 DNA sequence: TGTGCCAGCAGTTTCGGACTAGCGGGGGGTGTCGAGCAGTACTTC. Its translation is CASSFGLAGGVEQYF.

The chain employs TRBV6-5 and TRBJ2-2; TRBD1 might be the D (6 bases). The length of the CDR3 is 15 residues. CDR1 is MNHEY, CDR2 SVGAGI, per germline. The V end lost 7 bases, the J end lost 1 base, and 13 bases lay between the germline ends. Here the CDR3 reads CASIKGQGNTGELFF. CDR3 in DNA: TGTGCCAGCATCAAGGGACAAGGGAACACCGGGGAGCTGTTTTTT.

The chain combines TRBV7-2 with TRBJ1-2; D not resolved. V lost 1 base and J lost 6, with 18 bases in between. The CDR3 contains 16 residues. The germline V gene encodes CDR1 SGHTA and CDR2 FQGNSA. The CDR3 loop reads CASSLDRILTLDGYTF. In nucleotides, the CDR3 is TGTGCCAGCAGCTTAGACCGCATACTCACCTTGGATGGCTACACCTTC.

The rearrangement uses TRBV19 and TRBJ2-7; 8 nucleotides align to TRBD1. After removal of 8 bases from V and 3 bases from J, the junction contained 3 bases not matched to a gene. Germline CDR1 and CDR2: LNHDA and SQIVND (reference sequence). The CDR3 is made up of 12 amino acids. The CDR3 region has the DNA TGTGCCAGTGCAGACAGGGGCTACGAGCAGTACTTC. Translation gives CASADRGYEQYF.

This clone was seen only a few times. The CDR3, as DNA: TGTGCCAGCAGCTTATTGGGACAGGGGACCTACGAGCAGTACTTC. Its translation is CASSLLGQGTYEQYF. The rearrangement joins TRBV13 to TRBJ2-7, with TRBD1 matching over 10 bases. CDR1 and CDR2 (germline): PRHDT, FYEKMQ (reference sequence). The length of the CDR3 is 15 residues. The J segment lost 2 bases and the V segment lost 2 bases, leaving 3 bases of the junction unmatched.

The chain has TRBV27 and TRBJ2-7; perhaps TRBD2 as D (5 bases). V shed 2 bases and J shed 3 bases, with 11 bases lying between them. This CDR3 is built from 14 residues. Germline lookup yields CDR1 MNHEY and CDR2 SMNVEV (reference sequence). Here the CDR3 reads CASSLKTGNYEQYF. For the CDR3, the DNA is TGTGCCAGCAGTTTAAAGACCGGGAACTACGAGCAGTACTTC.

The chain is built from TRBV7-2 and TRBJ2-5; D not certain. The germline V and J ends were trimmed by 3 bases and 3 bases, with 8 bases remaining between them. In germline, CDR1 is SGHTA, CDR2 FQGNSA. The CDR3 length is 13 residues. This CDR3 reads CASSFEREETQYF. For the CDR3, the DNA is TGTGCCAGCAGCTTCGAACGGGAAGAGACCCAGTACTTC.

This rearrangement joins TRBV24-1 to TRBJ1-4; D remains ambiguous. Trimming shortened V by 2 bases and J by 1 base, and 10 bases separated the two germline ends. The CDR3 runs to 16 residues. CDR1 and CDR2 from the germline V gene are KGHDR and SFDVKD. CDR3 in amino acids: CATSDWTRETNEKLFF. CDR3 DNA sequence: TGTGCCACCAGTGATTGGACCCGGGAAACTAATGAAAAACTGTTTTTT.

The gene calls are TRBV19 and TRBJ2-7; 11 nucleotides match TRBD1. V gave up 11 bases and J gave up 2 bases; unmatched junction bases: 2. This CDR3 comprises 12 residues. Germline assignment: CDR1 LNHDA and CDR2 SQIVND (reference sequence). CDR3 amino acids: CASGQGAYEQYF. In DNA form, the CDR3 reads TGTGCCTCGGGACAGGGGGCCTACGAGCAGTACTTC.

The V gene is TRBV9, the J gene TRBJ2-2, with 7 bases aligning to TRBD1. The CDR3 extends over 16 amino acids. The V segment lost 4 bases and the J segment 0 bases; nucleotides outside the gene matches: 6. CDR1 and CDR2 from the germline V gene are SGDLS and YYNGEE. The CDR3, as DNA: TGTGCCAGCAGCAAACGGACAGGAGCGAACACCGGGGAGCTGTTTTTT. Translating it yields CASSKRTGANTGELFF.

The genes are TRBV6-5 and TRBJ1-2, with 8 bases aligning to TRBD1. The CDR3 runs to 15 residues. Germline V lookup: CDR1 MNHEY, CDR2 SVGAGI. With V trimmed by 2 bases and J by 4 bases, 6 bases remained unmatched. CDR3 coding DNA: TGTGCCAGCAGTTACCGGGGGGACAGGACCTATGGCTACACCTTC. It translates to CASSYRGDRTYGYTF.

The genes are TRBV19 and TRBJ1-6, with D possibly matching TRBD1 (5 bases). Germline-derived CDR1 and CDR2 are LNHDA and SQIVND (reference sequence). The length of the CDR3 is 17 residues. The V end was cut by 6 bases, the J end by 0 bases, with 15 bases between. CDR3 region: CASRTFDSFSYNSPLHF. The CDR3 nucleotides read TGTGCCAGTAGGACATTCGACAGCTTCTCCTATAATTCACCCCTCCACTTT.

V is TRBV7-6 and J is TRBJ2-1; 7 bases align to TRBD2. Trimming cost V 5 bases and J 4 bases; bases outside gene matches: 8. This CDR3 region has 15 residues. CDR1 is SGHVS and CDR2 is FNYEAQ in the germline V gene. The CDR3 sequence: CASSPAGSDYNEQFF. The CDR3 bases are TGTGCCAGCAGCCCAGCGGGAAGCGATTACAATGAGCAGTTCTTC.